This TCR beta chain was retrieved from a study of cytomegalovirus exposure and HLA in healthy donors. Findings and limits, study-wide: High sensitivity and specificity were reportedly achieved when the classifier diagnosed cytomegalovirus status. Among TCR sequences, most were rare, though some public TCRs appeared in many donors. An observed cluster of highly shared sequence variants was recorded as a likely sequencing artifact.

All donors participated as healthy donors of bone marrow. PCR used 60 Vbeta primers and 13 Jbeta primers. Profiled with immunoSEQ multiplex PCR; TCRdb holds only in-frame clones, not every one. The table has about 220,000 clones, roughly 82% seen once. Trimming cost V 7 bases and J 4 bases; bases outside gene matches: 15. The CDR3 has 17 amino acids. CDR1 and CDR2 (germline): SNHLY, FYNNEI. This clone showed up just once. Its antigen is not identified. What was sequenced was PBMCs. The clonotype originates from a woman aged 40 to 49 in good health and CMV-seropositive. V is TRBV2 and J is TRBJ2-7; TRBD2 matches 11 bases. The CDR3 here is CASKGSGGALGVYEQYF. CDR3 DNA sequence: TGTGCCAGCAAGGGTAGCGGGGGGGCTCTCGGTGTATACGAGCAGTACTTC.